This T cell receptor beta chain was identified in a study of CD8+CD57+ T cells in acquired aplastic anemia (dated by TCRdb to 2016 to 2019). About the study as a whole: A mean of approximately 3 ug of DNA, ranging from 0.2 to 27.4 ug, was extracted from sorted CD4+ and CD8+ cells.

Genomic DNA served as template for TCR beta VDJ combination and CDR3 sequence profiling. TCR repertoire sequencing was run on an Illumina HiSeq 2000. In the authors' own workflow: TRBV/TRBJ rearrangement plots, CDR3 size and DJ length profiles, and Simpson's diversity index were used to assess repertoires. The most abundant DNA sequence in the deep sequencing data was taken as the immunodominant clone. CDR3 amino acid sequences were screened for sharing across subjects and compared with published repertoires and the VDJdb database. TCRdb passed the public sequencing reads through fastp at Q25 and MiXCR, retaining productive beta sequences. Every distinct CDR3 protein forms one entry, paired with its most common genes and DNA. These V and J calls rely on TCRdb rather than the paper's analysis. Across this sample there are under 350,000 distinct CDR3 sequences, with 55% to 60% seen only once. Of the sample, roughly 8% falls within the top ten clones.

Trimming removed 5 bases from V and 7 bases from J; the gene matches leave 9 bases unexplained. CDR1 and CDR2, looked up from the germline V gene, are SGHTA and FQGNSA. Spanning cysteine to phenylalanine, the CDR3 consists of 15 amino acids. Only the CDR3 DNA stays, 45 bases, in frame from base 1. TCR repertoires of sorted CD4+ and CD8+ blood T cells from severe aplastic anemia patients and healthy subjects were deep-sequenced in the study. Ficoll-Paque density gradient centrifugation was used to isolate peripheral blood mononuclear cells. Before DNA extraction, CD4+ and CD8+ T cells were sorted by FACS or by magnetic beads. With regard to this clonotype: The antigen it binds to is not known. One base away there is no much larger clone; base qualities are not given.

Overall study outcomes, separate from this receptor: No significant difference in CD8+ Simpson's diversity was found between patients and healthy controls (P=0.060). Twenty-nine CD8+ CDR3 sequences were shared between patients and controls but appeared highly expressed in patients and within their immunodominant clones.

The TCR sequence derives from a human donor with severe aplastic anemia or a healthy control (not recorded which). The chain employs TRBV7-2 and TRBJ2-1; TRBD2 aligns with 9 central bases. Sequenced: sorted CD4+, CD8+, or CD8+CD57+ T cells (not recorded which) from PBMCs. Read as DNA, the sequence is TGTGCCAGCAGCATGGGACTAGCCGAAGGGAATGAGCAGTTCTTC. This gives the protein CASSMGLAEGNEQFF.